A selection of T cell receptor beta chains follows, all from one sample in a study of shared clonotypes between healthy human individuals. Clones were read by immunoSEQ multiplex PCR, and TCRdb kept only the in-frame ones, dropping some. Of about 340,000 clones detected, less than 75% appear once; the ten largest clones hold about 10%. Material: memory CD4+ T cells sorted from blood. These receptors were obtained from a man between 25 and 39 years old in good health. CDR3s include the opening cysteine and the closing phenylalanine or tryptophan. For some rows the clone size is stated as once, few or many, or as a class when expanded; others skip it.

>NA|TRBV7-9|TRBJ1-4
CASSPQGEYNEKLFF
>NA|TRBV5-4|TRBJ2-5
CASSLASTEETQYF
>NA|TRBV7-3|TRBJ2-3
CASSQALGADTQYF
>once|TRBV2|TRBJ1-1
CASSFDRANTEAFF
>NA|TRBV11-2|TRBJ2-2
CASSLGAGGTGELFF
>NA|TRBV28|TRBJ2-1
CATAGQLAYNEQFF
>once|TRBV5-6|TRBJ2-1
CASSSAGQPDGEQFF
>NA|TRBV5-1|TRBJ2-2
CASSLEAHTGELFF
>NA|TRBV7-6|TRBJ2-2
CASSLIGSAGELFF
>NA|TRBV7-8|TRBJ2-7
CASSLVGTKYEQYF
>NA|TRBV6-4|TRBJ2-2
CASSDGTSTGELFF
>NA|TRBV11-1|TRBJ2-1
CASRPNRGLSSYNEQFF
>NA|TRBV15|TRBJ2-5
CATSRRTFQETQYF
>NA|TRBV10-3|TRBJ2-7
CAIPPREQYF
>NA|TRBV6-1|TRBJ2-7
CASSEALRRTSYEQYF
>NA|TRBV7-3|TRBJ1-2
CASGAGGRYGYTF
>NA|TRBV10-3|TRBJ2-3
CATNGGLSTDTQYF
>once|TRBV7-2|TRBJ2-7
CASSSGLRNPSEQYF
>NA|TRBV5-4|TRBJ2-5
CASSLVGETQYF
>NA|TRBV4-1|TRBJ2-4
CASSQIQPRQGRGKNIQYF